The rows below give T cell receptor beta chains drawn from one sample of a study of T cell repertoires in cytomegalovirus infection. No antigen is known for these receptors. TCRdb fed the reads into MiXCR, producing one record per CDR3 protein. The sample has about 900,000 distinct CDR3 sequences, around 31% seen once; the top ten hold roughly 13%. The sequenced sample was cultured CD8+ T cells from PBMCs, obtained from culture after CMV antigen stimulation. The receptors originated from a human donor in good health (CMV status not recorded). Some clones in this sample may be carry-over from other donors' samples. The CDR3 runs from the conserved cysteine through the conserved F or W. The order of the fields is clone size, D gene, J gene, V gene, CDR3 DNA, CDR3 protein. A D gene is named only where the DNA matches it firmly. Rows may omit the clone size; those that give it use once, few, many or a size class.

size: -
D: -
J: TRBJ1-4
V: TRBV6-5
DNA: TGTGCCAGCAGTTACTCGACCGACAGCCCAACTAATGAAAAACTGTTTTTT
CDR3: CASSYSTDSPTNEKLFF

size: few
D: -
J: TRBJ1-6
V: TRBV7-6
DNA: TGTGCCAGCAGCCCACGGGGTTATCAATCACCCCTCCACTTT
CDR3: CASSPRGYQSPLHF

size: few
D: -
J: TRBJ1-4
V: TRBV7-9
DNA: TGTGCCAGCCCAGGGTATGAGTTT
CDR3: CASPGYEF

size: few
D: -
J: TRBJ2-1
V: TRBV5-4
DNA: TGTGCCACGCCCGGGCCTTCCTACAATGAGCAGTTCTTC
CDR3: CATPGPSYNEQFF

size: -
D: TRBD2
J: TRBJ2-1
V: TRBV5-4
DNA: TGTGCCAGCAGCCCAATTAGCGGGGTGACCTACAATGAGCAGTTCTTC
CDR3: CASSPISGVTYNEQFF

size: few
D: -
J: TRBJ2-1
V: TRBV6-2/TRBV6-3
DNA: TGTGCCAGCAGCAAGTTAGTGCGCGATGAGCAGTTCTTC
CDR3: CASSKLVRDEQFF

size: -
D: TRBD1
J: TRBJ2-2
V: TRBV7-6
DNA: TGTGCCAGCAGCTTTGGGGACAGGGGAGTGACCGGGGAGCTGTTTTTT
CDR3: CASSFGDRGVTGELFF

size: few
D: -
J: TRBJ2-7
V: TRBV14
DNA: TGTGCCAGCAGCCAAGGGACAGATTCTTACGAGCAGTACTTC
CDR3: CASSQGTDSYEQYF

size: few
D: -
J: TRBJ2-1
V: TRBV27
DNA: TGTGCCAGCAGCCCGGGACACCCCTCCTACAATGAGCAGTTCTTC
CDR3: CASSPGHPSYNEQFF

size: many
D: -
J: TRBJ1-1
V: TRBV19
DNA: TGTGCCAGCAGTACCGGGACTGAAGCTTTCTTT
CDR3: CASSTGTEAFF

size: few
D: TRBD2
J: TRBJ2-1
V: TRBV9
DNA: TGTGCCAGCAGCGTAGAAGCGGGGGGCCAGTACAATGAGCAGTTCTTC
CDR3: CASSVEAGGQYNEQFF

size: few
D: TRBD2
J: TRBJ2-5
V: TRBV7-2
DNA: TGTGCCAGCAGCTTAGAGCTAGCGGGGAGGGGGGAGACCCAGTACTTC
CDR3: CASSLELAGRGETQYF

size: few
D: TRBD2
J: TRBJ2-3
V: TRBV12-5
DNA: TGTGCTAGTGGTTTAGGGGCGGGGGGTACGCAGTATTTT
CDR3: CASGLGAGGTQYF

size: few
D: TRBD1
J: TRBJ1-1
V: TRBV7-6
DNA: TGTGCCAGCAGCCCCCGGGACAGGGAGAAAAGTACTGAAGCTTTCTTT
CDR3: CASSPRDREKSTEAFF

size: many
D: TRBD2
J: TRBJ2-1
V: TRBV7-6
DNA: TGTGCCAGCAGCTTAGCGACGGGACTAGACTACAATGAGCAGTTCTTC
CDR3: CASSLATGLDYNEQFF

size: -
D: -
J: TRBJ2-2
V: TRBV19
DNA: TGTGCCAGTGAGGGGGGCACCGGGGAGCTGTTTTTT
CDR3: CASEGGTGELFF

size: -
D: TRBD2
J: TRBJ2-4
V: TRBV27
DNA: TGTGCCAGCGGGGGTCTAGGGACTAGCGGAAACATTCAGTACTTC
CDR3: CASGGLGTSGNIQYF

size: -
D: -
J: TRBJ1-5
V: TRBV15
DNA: TGTGCCACCAGCAGAGATCGGGCACTCAATCAGCCCCAGCATTTT
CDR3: CATSRDRALNQPQHF

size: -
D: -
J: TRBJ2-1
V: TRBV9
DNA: TGTGCCAGCAGCGTCCGAGGGGGGGGAGGGGGTGAGCAGTTCTTC
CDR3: CASSVRGGGGGEQFF

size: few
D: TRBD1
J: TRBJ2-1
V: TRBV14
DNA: TGTGCCAGCAGCCCTCATCCGGGACAGGGGGGCGTTTTCCCCCCTACCTTC
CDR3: CASSPHPGQGGVFPPTF

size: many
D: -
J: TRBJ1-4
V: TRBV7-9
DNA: TGTGCCAGCGCCGGTTTAGAAAAACTGTTTTTT
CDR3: CASAGLEKLFF

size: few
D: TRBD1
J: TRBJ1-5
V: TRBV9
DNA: TGTGCCAGCAGCGCAGGGGGCGCGACTCAGCCCCAGCATTTT
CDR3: CASSAGGATQPQHF

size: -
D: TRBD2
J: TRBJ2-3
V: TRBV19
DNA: TGTGCCAGTAGTCCTGATAGCGGGGGTGCCCCCGCAGATACGCAGTATTTT
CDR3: CASSPDSGGAPADTQYF

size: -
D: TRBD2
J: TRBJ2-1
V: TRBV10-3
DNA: TGTGCCATCAGGGGGGCAAGTCTAGCGGGGATGTACAATGAGCAGTTCTTC
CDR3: CAIRGASLAGMYNEQFF

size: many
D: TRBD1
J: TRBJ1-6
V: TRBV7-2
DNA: TGTGCCAGCAGCCTTCGCTGGAGGGACAGGGTAAATTCACCCCTCCACTTT
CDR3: CASSLRWRDRVNSPLHF

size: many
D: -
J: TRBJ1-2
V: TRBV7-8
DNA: TGTGCCAGCAGCTTAGAGCAGGGGCGTCAGTATGGCTACACCTTC
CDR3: CASSLEQGRQYGYTF

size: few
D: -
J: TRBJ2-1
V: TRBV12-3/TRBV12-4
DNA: TGTGGGGTAGGAGTCTCCTACAATGAGCAGTTCTTC
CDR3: CGVGVSYNEQFF

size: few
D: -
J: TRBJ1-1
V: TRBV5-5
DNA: TGTGCCAGCAGCTTGGAGGGGAAATTTCGCGTTGAAGCTTTCTTT
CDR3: CASSLEGKFRVEAFF

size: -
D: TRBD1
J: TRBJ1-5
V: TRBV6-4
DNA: TGTGCCAGCTCACAACAGGGGGAGTATGGGAATCAGCCCCAGCATTTT
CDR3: CASSQQGEYGNQPQHF

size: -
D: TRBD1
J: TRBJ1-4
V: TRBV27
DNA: TGTGCCAGCAGTTTGCGCAGGGGGCCGAATGAAAAACTGTTTTTT
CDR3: CASSLRRGPNEKLFF

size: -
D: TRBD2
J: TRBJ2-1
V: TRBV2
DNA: TGTGCCAGCAGTGAACTAGCGGGGGGGTATGAGCAGTTCTTC
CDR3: CASSELAGGYEQFF

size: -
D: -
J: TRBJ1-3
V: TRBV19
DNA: TGTGCCAGTAGTATATGGGGGCGCTACTCTGGAAACACCATATATTTT
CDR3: CASSIWGRYSGNTIYF

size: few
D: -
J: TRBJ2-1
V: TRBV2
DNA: TGTGCCATCTACGGGGGCAATGAGCAGTTCTTC
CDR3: CAIYGGNEQFF

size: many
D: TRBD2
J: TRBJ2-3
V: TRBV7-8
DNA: TGTGCCAGCAGCACATATGCGGGGGTAACAGATACGCAGTATTTT
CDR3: CASSTYAGVTDTQYF

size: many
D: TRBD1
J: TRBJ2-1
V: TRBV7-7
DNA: TGTGCTAGCAGCTTGGAACTTCCGGGACAGGGTGGGGCCCCTAATGAGCAGTTCTTC
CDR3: CASSLELPGQGGAPNEQFF

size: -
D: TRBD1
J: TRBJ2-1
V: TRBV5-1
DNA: TGCGCCAGCAGCCCGCACAGGGGATTCTACAATGAGCAGTTCTTC
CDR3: CASSPHRGFYNEQFF

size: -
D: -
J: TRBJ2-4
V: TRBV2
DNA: TGTGCCAGCAGTGGATACCGGGACACCTCGCCAACAAACATTCAGTACTTC
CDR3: CASSGYRDTSPTNIQYF

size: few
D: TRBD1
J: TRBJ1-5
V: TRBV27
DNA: TGTGCCAGCAGTTTAGGGACAGTCGGGTCCCAGCATTTT
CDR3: CASSLGTVGSQHF

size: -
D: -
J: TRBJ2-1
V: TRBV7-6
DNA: TGTGCCAGCAGCTCCGGGTGGGGGGGGGCGGGCGAGCAGTTCTTC
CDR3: CASSSGWGGAGEQFF

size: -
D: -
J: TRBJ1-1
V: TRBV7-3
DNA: TGTGCCAGCAGCTTAGGAGACTTAGCCACTGAAGCTTTCTTT
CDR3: CASSLGDLATEAFF

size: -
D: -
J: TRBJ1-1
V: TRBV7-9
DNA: TGTGCCAGCAGCTTAGACCTCTCGACTGAAGCTTTCTTT
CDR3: CASSLDLSTEAFF

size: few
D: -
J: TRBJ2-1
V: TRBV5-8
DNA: TGTGCCAGCAGCTTGGGGCAGGCGACCTACAATGAGCAGTTCTTC
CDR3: CASSLGQATYNEQFF

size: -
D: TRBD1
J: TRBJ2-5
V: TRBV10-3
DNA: TGTGCCATCAGGGGGACAGGGAGCTATGAGACCCAGTACTTC
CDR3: CAIRGTGSYETQYF

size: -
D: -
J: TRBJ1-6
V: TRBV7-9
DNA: TGTGCCAGCAGCTCCAGTGGGGGCGATTCACCCCTCCACTTT
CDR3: CASSSSGGDSPLHF

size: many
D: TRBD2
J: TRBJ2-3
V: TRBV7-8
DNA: TGTGCCAGCAGCTTAGAGAGCGGGGACCCCACAGATACGCAGTATTTT
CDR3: CASSLESGDPTDTQYF

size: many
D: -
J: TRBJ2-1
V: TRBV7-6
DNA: TGTGCCAGCAGCCCCCTCCCTTACAATGAGCAGTTCTTC
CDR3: CASSPLPYNEQFF

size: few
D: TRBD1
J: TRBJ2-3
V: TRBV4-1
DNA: TGCGCCAGCAGCCAGCTCTGGGACAGGGGAGCAGATACGCAGTATTTT
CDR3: CASSQLWDRGADTQYF

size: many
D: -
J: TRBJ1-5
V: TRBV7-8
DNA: TGTGCCAGCAGCTTAGCGGTAGGGCTCTATAGCAATCAGCCCCAGCATTTT
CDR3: CASSLAVGLYSNQPQHF

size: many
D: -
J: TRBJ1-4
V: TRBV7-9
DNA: TGTGCCAGCAGTCCAACGGGGGGGAACGCCGGAAATGAAAAACTGTTTTTT
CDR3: CASSPTGGNAGNEKLFF

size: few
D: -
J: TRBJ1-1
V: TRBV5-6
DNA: TGTGCCAGTTTTGGGAACACTGAAGCTTTCTTT
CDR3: CASFGNTEAFF

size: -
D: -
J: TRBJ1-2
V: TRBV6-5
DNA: TGTGCCAGCAGGGGACCGCCCAACTATGGCTACACCTTC
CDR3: CASRGPPNYGYTF

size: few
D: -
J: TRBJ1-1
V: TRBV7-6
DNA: TGTGCCAGCAGCCCTCCGGGCAGACCGAACACTGAAGCTTTCTTT
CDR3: CASSPPGRPNTEAFF

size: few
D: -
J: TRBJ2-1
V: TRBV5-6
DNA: TGTGCCAGCAGCTTGGTCCTGACAGGTCCCTACAATGAGCAGTTCTTC
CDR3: CASSLVLTGPYNEQFF

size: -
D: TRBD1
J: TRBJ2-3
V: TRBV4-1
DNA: TGCGCCAGCAGCCAAGTCCCTAAGGGGGCGATCGCAGATACGCAGTATTTT
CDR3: CASSQVPKGAIADTQYF

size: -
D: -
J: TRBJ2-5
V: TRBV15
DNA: TGTGCCACCAGCAGAGTTAGGGAGTTCGGGACCCAGTACTTC
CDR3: CATSRVREFGTQYF

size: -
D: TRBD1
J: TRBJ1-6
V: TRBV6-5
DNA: TGTGCCAGCAGTTTCTTAAGTGAGACAGGGAATTCACCCCTCCACTTT
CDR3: CASSFLSETGNSPLHF

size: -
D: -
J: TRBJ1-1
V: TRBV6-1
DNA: TGTGCCAGCAGTGTAATGGATCCGAACACTGAAGCTTTCTTT
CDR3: CASSVMDPNTEAFF

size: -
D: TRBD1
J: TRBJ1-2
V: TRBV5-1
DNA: TGCGCCAGCAGCTTTGTTACCGGGACAGGAGATGGCTACACCTTC
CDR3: CASSFVTGTGDGYTF

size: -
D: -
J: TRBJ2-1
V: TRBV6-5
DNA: TGTGCCAGCAGAAACCACAATGAGCAGTTCTTC
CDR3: CASRNHNEQFF